What follows describes a single TCR beta chain. The antigen is unknown. 5'RACE template switching added a universal primer site and UMIs to TCR cDNA. MiXCR, applied by TCRdb to the 5' RACE reads, yields one record per CDR3 protein. The table has 500,000 to 650,000 distinct CDR3 sequences, roughly an eighth seen once. These data are taken from a study of T cells after yellow fever vaccination. Whole-study results and caveats: Weaker, the secondary response had a peak occurring faster, on day 5 versus 15. After the booster, roughly 96% of CD4 and 75% to 90% of CD8 primary-response clones were re-detected.

V dropped 3 bases and J dropped 9; count of bases not matched to a gene: 6. The CDR3 spans 15 residues. This sample comprised PBMCs, obtained on the day of the yellow fever booster vaccination. The chain carries TRBV12-3 or TRBV12-4 and TRBJ2-1; TRBD2 agrees at 12 bases. This receptor was taken from a man aged 30 to 39 who received the YFV17D yellow fever vaccine. CDR3 DNA sequence: TGTGCCAGCAGTTTGAGTCTAGCGGGAGGGGGTGAGCAGTTCTTC. This sequence encodes CASSLSLAGGGEQFF.